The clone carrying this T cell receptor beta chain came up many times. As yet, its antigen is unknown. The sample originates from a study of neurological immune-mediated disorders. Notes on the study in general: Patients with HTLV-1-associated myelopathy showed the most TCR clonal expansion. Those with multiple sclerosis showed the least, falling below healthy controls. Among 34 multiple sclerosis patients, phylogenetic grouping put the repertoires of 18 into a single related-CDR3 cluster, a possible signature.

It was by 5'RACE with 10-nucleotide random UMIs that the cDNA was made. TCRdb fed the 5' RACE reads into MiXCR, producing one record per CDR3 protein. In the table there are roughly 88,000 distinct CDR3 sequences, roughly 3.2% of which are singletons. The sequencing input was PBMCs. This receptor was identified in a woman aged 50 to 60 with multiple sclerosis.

For the CDR3, the DNA is TGCGCCAGCAGCGCCGAAATCGGCAGGAACACCGGGGAGCTGTTTTTT. This translates into CASSAEIGRNTGELFF. The rearrangement uses TRBV5-1 and TRBJ2-2; no reliable D call. CDR1 and CDR2 from the germline V gene are SGHRS and YFSETQ. Trimming shortened V by 4 bases and J by 1 base, and 14 bases separated the two germline ends. The CDR3 extends over 16 amino acids.